A single sample gave rise to the 18 T cell receptor beta chains below, sequenced in a study of blood T cell repertoires in COVID-19. Data came from immunoSEQ multiplex PCR; TCRdb stores just in-frame clones and leaves some out. The repertoire has about 480,000 clones, roughly nine tenths of them found once; the top ten carry roughly 8.5%. Sequencing was carried out using PBMCs or T cells enriched from blood (not recorded which). These receptors came from a woman aged 60 to 75 who had recovered from COVID-19.

The V and J genes are TRBV27 and TRBJ2-2; maybe TRBD1 (5 bases). The V and J ends lost 1 base and 5 bases respectively, with 8 bases between them. Per the germline V gene, CDR1 is MNHEY and CDR2 is SMNVEV (reference sequence). The CDR3 extends over 14 amino acids. The CDR3: CASSLYRFTGELFF. CDR3 in DNA: TGTGCCAGCAGTTTATACAGGTTTACCGGGGAGCTGTTTTTT.

The V gene is TRBV10-3, the J gene TRBJ1-2, with a possible D match to TRBD1 (5 bases). This CDR3 comprises 16 residues. Trimming stripped 2 bases from V and 0 bases from J, with 13 bases between. Germline CDR1 and CDR2: ENHRY and SYGVKD. CDR3 loop: CAISELGTGSNYGYTF. The CDR3 coding sequence is TGTGCCATCAGTGAGCTCGGCACAGGTTCTAACTATGGCTACACCTTC.

V and J are TRBV11-2 and TRBJ2-5; tentative D call: TRBD1 (6 bases). The CDR3 is 14 residues long. The ends were cut back, 7 bases at V and 4 bases at J, with 16 bases in the middle. Germline V gene lookup returns CDR1 SGHAT and CDR2 FQNNGV. In DNA, the CDR3 is TGTGCCAGCACGACAGGCAGCTTTCGAGAGACCCAGTACTTC. Translating it yields CASTTGSFRETQYF.

The CDR3 DNA reads as TGTGCCAGCAGCAATCTAACAGGCGGCTACACCTTC. It yields the protein CASSNLTGGYTF. V gene TRBV7-9 combines with J gene TRBJ1-2, with a possible D match to TRBD1 (5 bases). From germline, CDR1 is SEHNR and CDR2 FQNEAQ (reference sequence). This CDR3 spans 12 amino acids. Trimming cost V 5 bases and J 8 bases, with 12 bases left between them.

The rearrangement links TRBV7-8 to TRBJ2-2, with a tentative D call TRBD1 (5 bases). The CDR3 consists of 13 residues. With 5 bases removed from V and 7 bases from J, the gap between germline ends came to 11 bases. Germline assignment: CDR1 SGHVS and CDR2 FQNEAQ. CDR3 nucleotides: TGTGCCAGCAGCCAGCAGGGATTCGGGGAGCTGTTTTTT. Its protein product is CASSQQGFGELFF.

The rearrangement uses TRBV7-8 and TRBJ2-3; TRBD1 matches at 8 bases. There are 18 residues in the CDR3. V shed 2 bases, J shed 5 bases, and the junction held 15 bases outside the gene matches. In germline, CDR1 is SGHVS, CDR2 FQNEAQ. The CDR3 loop is CASSLTRVPTGVGDTQYF. The CDR3 DNA reads TGTGCCAGCAGCTTAACGCGGGTCCCGACAGGGGTTGGAGATACGCAGTATTTT.

The chain couples TRBV24-1 to TRBJ2-1; D is perhaps TRBD1 (5 bases). The CDR3 covers 17 residues. The V and J ends lost 1 base and 8 bases respectively, with 20 bases between them. Per germline, CDR1 KGHDR and CDR2 SFDVKD. DNA for the CDR3: TGTGCCACCAGTGATTTTGGATCACCAACCAAAGGGGATGAGCAGTTCTTC. This codes for CATSDFGSPTKGDEQFF.

The chain recombines TRBV20-1 with TRBJ2-7, with D perhaps TRBD1 (5 bases). The V end was cut by 3 bases, the J end by 3 bases, with 12 bases between. The CDR3 runs 13 residues. Germline V CDR1 and CDR2: DFQATT, SNEGSKA (reference sequence). The CDR3 DNA is TGCAGTGCTAGTAGGGGCCCCTTCTACGAGCAGTACGTC. Its protein is CSASRGPFYEQYV.

The chain recombines TRBV2 with TRBJ1-5, with D unclear. The CDR3 is 16 residues long. Looked up from germline, CDR1 is SNHLY and CDR2 is FYNNEI. The V and J ends lost 4 bases and 1 base respectively, with 14 bases between them. DNA of the CDR3: TGTGCCAGCAGTGGCATCCTCGGGGAAAGCAATCAGCCCCAGCATTTT. It codes for CASSGILGESNQPQHF.

The chain combines TRBV5-5 with TRBJ2-1, with TRBD1 identical over 9 bases. V lost 7 bases and J lost 5; bases outside the gene matches: 7. CDR1 and CDR2 (germline): SGHKS, YYEKEE (reference sequence). The CDR3 is 14 amino acids. CDR3 coding DNA: TGTGCCAGCCTCCGGGACAGGGTAGACAATGAGCAGTTCTTC. It codes for CASLRDRVDNEQFF.

The rearrangement uses TRBV9 and TRBJ1-2; tentative D call: TRBD1 (5 bases). The CDR3 runs to 13 residues. The germline gives CDR1 SGDLS, CDR2 YYNGEE. Trimming removed 4 bases at V and 7 bases at J, with 14 bases between. CDR3 amino acids: CASSSWGGGGYTF. The CDR3 nucleotides are TGTGCCAGCAGCTCCTGGGGCGGGGGTGGCTACACCTTC.

V gene TRBV5-4 combines with J gene TRBJ1-2; no definite D call. The CDR3 runs 13 residues. CDR1 and CDR2 from the germline V gene are SGHNT and YYREEE (reference sequence). V dropped 5 bases and J dropped 2 bases, with 10 bases sitting between them. The CDR3 sequence: CASSSDTNYGYTF. The CDR3 DNA sequence: TGTGCCAGCAGTTCCGATACAAACTATGGCTACACCTTC. Supplemented by reference TRBV5-4 and TRBJ1-2, the full variable domain reads ETGVTQSPTHLIKTRGQQVTLRCSSQSGHNTVSWYQQALGQGPQFIFQYYREEENGRGNFPPRFSGLQFPNYSSELNVNALELDDSALYLCASSSDTNYGYTFGSGTRLTVV.

V usage is TRBV2 and J usage is TRBJ1-1; TRBD1 agrees at 11 bases. The CDR3 totals 15 residues. J was trimmed by 4 bases and V by 6 bases; bases with no gene match: 7. Looked up from germline, CDR1 is SNHLY and CDR2 is FYNNEI. The CDR3 sequence is CASRLPGQGGTEAFF. Written as DNA, the CDR3 is TGTGCCAGCAGGCTCCCGGGACAGGGGGGCACTGAAGCTTTCTTT.

V gene TRBV19 combines with J gene TRBJ1-4, with TRBD1 matching over 7 bases. The ends lost 6 bases at V and 4 bases at J; junction bases unmatched: 2. Germline CDR1 reads LNHDA; CDR2 reads SQIVND (reference sequence). The CDR3 covers 13 residues. This CDR3 reads CASRGTDNEKLFF. In DNA, the CDR3 is TGTGCCAGTAGAGGGACAGATAATGAAAAACTGTTTTTT.

The chain has TRBV14 and TRBJ2-5; no definite D call. Germline CDR1 reads SGHDN; CDR2 reads FVKESK. With 0 bases removed from V and 4 bases from J, the gap between germline ends came to 12 bases. The CDR3 is 15 amino acids. This CDR3 reads CASSQDYGAAETQYF. CDR3 in DNA: TGTGCCAGCAGCCAAGATTACGGAGCAGCAGAGACCCAGTACTTC.

The CDR3 DNA reads as TGTGCCTGGAGTGACTACAATCAGCCCCAGCATTTT. Protein: CAWSDYNQPQHF. This chain connects TRBV30 to TRBJ1-5, with no clear D. CDR1 is GTSNPN, CDR2 SVGIG, per germline (reference sequence). The CDR3 is 12 amino acids. V was clipped by 1 base and J by 3 bases, with 4 bases between them.

The chain links TRBV5-1 to TRBJ2-7, with 14 bases aligning to TRBD2. CDR3 length: 18 amino acids. V was pared by 6 bases and J by 3 bases, with 14 bases of the junction left unmatched. Germline V lookup: CDR1 SGHRS, CDR2 YFSETQ. Here the CDR3 reads CASTNGAQGLAGDYEQYV. As DNA, the CDR3 is TGCGCCAGCACCAACGGGGCCCAGGGACTAGCGGGGGACTACGAGCAGTACGTC.

The rearrangement joins TRBV2 to TRBJ2-7; TRBD1 matches 7 bases. CDR3 length: 16 residues. Germline trimming cut 3 bases from V and 3 bases from J; bases unmatched to any gene: 11. Per germline, CDR1 SNHLY and CDR2 FYNNEI. CDR3 in DNA: TGTGCCAGCAGTGAGAGGGGGCAGGTTAGGAGCTACGAGCAGTACTTC. Its protein is CASSERGQVRSYEQYF.